These 29 T cell receptor beta chains were all obtained from the same sample, sequenced in a study of monozygotic twins with cystic fibrosis. The protocol was immunoSEQ multiplex PCR, while the TCRdb copy is restricted to in-frame clones and leaves out a portion. The sample records around 35,000 clones, 84% being singletons. The sequenced material came from blood. The source of these receptors is a girl under 10 years old with cystic fibrosis.

This chain uses TRBV6-5 with TRBJ1-1, with D unclear. The V end was cut by 2 bases, the J end by 0 bases, with 10 bases between. Germline CDR1 and CDR2: MNHEY and SVGAGI. The CDR3 covers 15 residues. CDR3 nucleotide sequence: TGTGCCAGCAGTTACAGCGGATTGTTGAACACTGAAGCTTTCTTT. Its protein is CASSYSGLLNTEAFF.

This rearrangement joins TRBV7-2 to TRBJ2-1; TRBD1 matches 10 bases. The J segment lost 3 bases and the V segment lost 4 bases, leaving 3 bases of the junction unmatched. Germline assignment: CDR1 SGHTA and CDR2 FQGNSA. CDR3 length equals 15 residues. CDR3 nucleotides: TGTGCCAGCAGCTACGACAGGGGGCACTACAATGAGCAGTTCTTC. Protein product: CASSYDRGHYNEQFF.

The rearrangement uses TRBV30 and TRBJ2-1; 11 bases map to TRBD2. Trimming cost V 2 bases and J 8 bases; bases outside gene matches: 5. CDR3 length: 14 residues. Germline-derived CDR1 and CDR2 are GTSNPN and SVGIG (reference sequence). As DNA, the CDR3 is TGTGCCTGGAGTAGAGGGACTAGCGGCTATGAGCAGTTCTTC. Translating gives CAWSRGTSGYEQFF.

The CDR3 sequence: CASSQIGDIFVQPQHF. The CDR3 region has the DNA TGCGCCAGCAGCCAAATTGGGGACATTTTCGTCCAGCCCCAGCATTTT. V usage is TRBV4-1 and J usage is TRBJ1-5; perhaps TRBD1 as D (6 bases). There are 16 residues in the CDR3. Deletions cut 2 bases from V and 7 bases from J, with 18 bases between. Germline V gene lookup returns CDR1 MGHRA and CDR2 YSYEKL.

The chain recombines TRBV27 with TRBJ1-2; a weak D match, TRBD1 (5 bases). CDR1 is MNHEY and CDR2 is SMNVEV in the germline V gene (reference sequence). The CDR3 sequence is 15 residues long. V was trimmed by 0 bases and J by 4 bases, leaving 12 bases between them. The CDR3 bases are TGTGCCAGCAGTTTATCCCCCCCAGGGCGCTATGGCTACACCTTC. This sequence encodes CASSLSPPGRYGYTF.

This sequence joins TRBV30 and TRBJ1-5; D remains unclear. Deletions cut 2 bases from V and 2 bases from J, with 7 bases between. This CDR3 has 13 amino acids. Germline V gene sequence: CDR1 GTSNPN, CDR2 SVGIG (reference sequence). The CDR3 region is CAWSSRGNQPQHF. For the CDR3, the DNA is TGTGCCTGGAGTTCACGGGGCAATCAGCCCCAGCATTTT. Drawing the rest from reference TRBV30 and TRBJ1-5, the complete variable domain is SQTIHQWPATLVQPVGSPLSLECTVEGTSNPNLYWYRQAAGRGLQLLFYSVGIGQISSEVPQNLSASRPQDRQFILSSKKLLLSDSGFYLCAWSSRGNQPQHFGDGTRLSIL.

V and J are TRBV19 and TRBJ2-7; TRBD1 agrees at 9 bases. The J segment lost 6 bases and the V segment lost 6 bases, leaving 6 bases of the junction unmatched. The germline V gene encodes CDR1 LNHDA and CDR2 SQIVND (reference sequence). The length of the CDR3 is 13 residues. In nucleotides, the CDR3 is TGTGCCAGTAGCAATCGACAGGGGGGCGAGCAGTACTTC. Residues: CASSNRQGGEQYF.

The rearrangement joins TRBV11-2 to TRBJ2-7, with TRBD2 identical over 7 bases. CDR3 length: 15 amino acids. Germline CDR1 and CDR2: SGHAT and FQNNGV. With V trimmed by 1 base and J by 2 bases, 5 bases remained unmatched. The CDR3 protein is CASSLASGAPYEQYF. DNA of the CDR3: TGTGCCAGCAGCTTAGCCAGCGGGGCCCCCTACGAGCAGTACTTC.

The chain combines TRBV30 with TRBJ1-2; tentatively, D is TRBD1 (5 bases). Germline V gene lookup returns CDR1 GTSNPN and CDR2 SVGIG (reference sequence). Trimming removed 3 bases at V and 6 bases at J, with 14 bases between. The CDR3 length is 13 residues. CDR3 coding DNA: TGTGCCTGGAGGGTGCGGGGCGGGGATGGCTACACCTTC. Translating it yields CAWRVRGGDGYTF.

The chain is built from TRBV18 and TRBJ2-1, with D unresolved. Trimming shortened V by 4 bases and J by 7 bases, and 8 bases separated the two germline ends. CDR3 length equals 12 residues. CDR1 is KGHSH and CDR2 is LQKENI in the germline V gene. CDR3 protein: CASSRLGNEQFF. DNA of the CDR3: TGTGCCAGCTCACGGCTAGGTAATGAGCAGTTCTTC.

The CDR3 bases are TGTGCCAGCAGTTTCAGGGTGAACACTGAAGCTTTCTTT. Translated, it gives CASSFRVNTEAFF. This chain uses TRBV6-5 with TRBJ1-1; D may be TRBD1 (5 bases). CDR1 MNHEY and CDR2 SVGAGI come from the germline V gene. Trimming stripped 4 bases from V and 0 bases from J, with 6 bases between. There are 13 residues in the CDR3.

This chain links TRBV6-5 with TRBJ1-2; TRBD1 aligns across 11 bases. The CDR3 length is 15 residues. Germline V gene lookup returns CDR1 MNHEY and CDR2 SVGAGI. The J segment lost 4 bases and the V segment lost 6 bases, leaving 7 bases of the junction unmatched. The CDR3 DNA follows: TGTGCCAGCAGACAGGACAGGGGGCCTACCTATGGCTACACCTTC. It yields the protein CASRQDRGPTYGYTF.

The DNA for the CDR3 is TGTGCCAGCAGGCGGGACAGGTTCTCCTACGAGCAGTACTTC. It codes for CASRRDRFSYEQYF. The V call is TRBV2, the J call TRBJ2-7, with TRBD1 matching over 8 bases. CDR3 length: 14 amino acids. With 6 bases clipped from V and 0 bases from J, the junction kept 4 bases outside the gene matches. Germline V gene data show CDR1 as SNHLY and CDR2 as FYNNEI.

V gene TRBV5-1 combines with J gene TRBJ2-5; D perhaps matches TRBD2 (5 bases). Germline loops: CDR1 SGHRS, CDR2 YFSETQ. With 0 bases removed from V and 0 bases from J, the gap between germline ends came to 6 bases. The CDR3 is made up of 14 amino acids. CDR3 sequence: CASSLAGNQETQYF. The CDR3 coding sequence is TGCGCCAGCAGCTTGGCGGGGAACCAAGAGACCCAGTACTTC. Supplemented by reference TRBV5-1 and TRBJ2-5, the full variable domain reads KAGVTQTPRYLIKTRGQQVTLSCSPISGHRSVSWYQQTPGQGLQFLFEYFSETQRNKGNFPGRFSGRQFSNSRSEMNVSTLELGDSALYLCASSLAGNQETQYFGPGTRLLVL.

This sequence joins TRBV15 and TRBJ2-7, with TRBD1 identical over 7 bases. V gave up 3 bases and J gave up 0 bases; unmatched junction bases: 2. This CDR3 has 14 amino acids. The germline gives CDR1 LNHNV, CDR2 YYDKDF (reference sequence). CDR3: CATSRDRRSYEQYF. CDR3 sequence (DNA): TGTGCCACCAGCAGGGACAGGCGCTCCTACGAGCAGTACTTC.

The chain joins TRBV4-3 to TRBJ1-4, with D uncertain. Germline CDR1 reads LGHNA; CDR2 reads YSLEER. V lost 1 base to trimming and J lost 7 bases, with 4 bases between them. The CDR3 length is 12 residues. CDR3 sequence (DNA): TGCGCCAGCAGCCAAGGGGGTGAAAAACTGTTTTTT. Translated, it gives CASSQGGEKLFF.

CDR3 sequence: CASSLTGEQYF. The CDR3 region has the DNA TGTGCCAGCAGCTTAACCGGGGAGCAGTACTTC. The J gene is TRBJ2-7, the V gene TRBV11-2; no clear D gene. V lost 2 bases to trimming and J lost 7 bases, with 6 bases between them. CDR1 and CDR2 from the germline V gene are SGHAT and FQNNGV. CDR3 size: 11 residues.

This clone was picked up a small number of times. The chain carries TRBV7-9 and TRBJ1-3, with 9 positions matching TRBD1. V shed 6 bases and J 7 bases; nucleotides not matched to a gene: 7. The germline CDR1 and CDR2 sequences are SEHNR and FQNEAQ (reference sequence). The CDR3 spans 14 residues. This CDR3 is CASRHGTGLNTIYF. DNA of the CDR3: TGTGCCAGCAGACACGGGACAGGGCTGAACACCATATATTTT.

The chain has TRBV15 and TRBJ2-2; a possible D gene is TRBD2 (5 bases). The germline V gene encodes CDR1 LNHNV and CDR2 YYDKDF (reference sequence). Trimming took 3 bases from V and 7 from J, leaving 9 bases between them. The CDR3 runs 13 residues. CDR3 region: CATSRTGSGELFF. The CDR3 DNA sequence: TGTGCCACCAGCAGGACGGGGAGCGGGGAGCTGTTTTTT.

The chain is built from TRBV5-5 and TRBJ1-1; D is perhaps TRBD1 (5 bases). Germline V gene sequence: CDR1 SGHKS, CDR2 YYEKEE (reference sequence). This CDR3 has 12 residues. Between the trimmed V and J ends, which lost 0 bases and 8 bases, there was a span of 8 bases. The CDR3 protein is CASSLAGGEAFF. DNA of the CDR3: TGTGCCAGCAGCTTGGCCGGGGGAGAAGCTTTCTTT.

V and J are TRBV23-1 and TRBJ1-1, with D perhaps matching TRBD1 (5 bases). TRBV23-1 falls under the ORF class, with uncertain function. CDR3 length: 15 amino acids. V gave up 0 bases and J gave up 6 bases, with 14 bases separating them. The DNA for the CDR3 is TGCGCCAGCAGTCAATCAAGGGGAAGTGGAGCTGAAGCTTTCTTT. It codes for CASSQSRGSGAEAFF.

The J gene is TRBJ2-5, the V gene TRBV7-2; perhaps TRBD1 as D (7 bases). The CDR3 runs to 15 residues. V was trimmed by 2 bases and J by 2 bases, leaving 12 bases between them. Germline V lookup: CDR1 SGHTA, CDR2 FQGNSA. CDR3 protein: CASSLRRGQQETQYF. The DNA of the CDR3 is TGTGCCAGCAGCTTAAGGCGGGGACAGCAAGAGACCCAGTACTTC.

This clone was counted once. The chain has TRBV19 and TRBJ1-2; no reliable D call. V gave up 5 bases and J gave up 8 bases, with 15 bases separating them. Per germline, CDR1 LNHDA and CDR2 SQIVND (reference sequence). This CDR3 comprises 13 residues. CDR3 sequence (DNA): TGTGCCAGTAGTGCCGGGGAGAGTTGGGGCTACACCTTC. The encoded protein is CASSAGESWGYTF.

The chain couples TRBV5-4 to TRBJ2-2, with a possible D match to TRBD2 (5 bases). The CDR3 sequence is 14 residues long. V shed 3 bases and J shed 7 bases, with 13 bases lying between them. Germline V gene sequence: CDR1 SGHNT, CDR2 YYREEE (reference sequence). Here the CDR3 DNA reads TGTGCCAGCAGCTATGGACTGCCCAGCGGGGAGCTGTTTTTT. Amino acid sequence: CASSYGLPSGELFF.

V gene TRBV15 combines with J gene TRBJ1-1; D ambiguous. V was shortened by 0 bases and J by 1 base, with 6 bases between the two germline ends. CDR1 LNHNV and CDR2 YYDKDF come from the germline V gene (reference sequence). The CDR3 sequence is 14 residues long. CDR3 sequence reads: CATSRDGRNTEAFF. The CDR3 DNA reads TGTGCCACCAGCAGAGATGGCAGGAACACTGAAGCTTTCTTT.

The chain joins TRBV27 to TRBJ2-7, with 10 bases that match TRBD1. The CDR3 spans 18 residues. Germline loops: CDR1 MNHEY, CDR2 SMNVEV (reference sequence). V lost 5 bases to trimming and J lost 4 bases; unmatched junction nucleotides: 17. CDR3 residues: CASSATQFGTGVWYEQYF. The DNA of the CDR3 is TGTGCCAGCAGTGCCACTCAATTCGGGACAGGGGTGTGGTACGAGCAGTACTTC.

The chain links TRBV27 to TRBJ1-2; TRBD1 might be the D (5 bases). V shed 3 bases and J shed 7 bases, with 18 bases lying between them. CDR3 length: 15 amino acids. Germline assignment: CDR1 MNHEY and CDR2 SMNVEV (reference sequence). CDR3 amino acids: CASSLVPGAPSGYTF. The CDR3 coding sequence is TGTGCCAGCAGTTTGGTCCCCGGGGCCCCGAGTGGCTACACCTTC.

The chain employs TRBV2 and TRBJ2-1, with a weak D call TRBD2 (5 bases). Trimming took 3 bases from V and 3 from J, leaving 15 bases between them. Germline V gene data show CDR1 as SNHLY and CDR2 as FYNNEI. The CDR3 spans 16 residues. The CDR3 DNA reads as TGTGCCAGCAGTGAGGCGGGCAGAAACCTCTACAATGAGCAGTTCTTC. Residues: CASSEAGRNLYNEQFF.

This clone was seen just once. This chain connects TRBV7-9 to TRBJ2-3; 9 bases are shared with TRBD2. The CDR3 runs to 16 residues. Trimming removed 5 bases from V and 5 bases from J; junction bases left unmatched: 11. Germline V gives CDR1 SEHNR, CDR2 FQNEAQ (reference sequence). CDR3 sequence (DNA): TGTGCCAGCAGCAGACCGGGACTAGCCATTGGAGATACGCAGTATTTT. It translates to CASSRPGLAIGDTQYF.